The rows below give T cell receptor beta chains drawn from one sample of a study of blood T cell repertoires in COVID-19. Profiling relied on immunoSEQ multiplex PCR, and the TCRdb table lists in-frame clones only, not all of them. The table lists 130,000 or so clones, approximately 86% of them singletons. The source material was peripheral blood. Receptors were obtained from a woman aged 70 to 79 with COVID-19, enrolled during active disease. CDR3s include the opening cysteine and the closing phenylalanine or tryptophan. A D gene is named only where the DNA matches it firmly. Part of the rows lack a size; the others show once, few, many or a class for expanded clones.

v_call	j_call	d_call	clone_size	cdr3_aa	cdr3_nt
TRBV5-1	TRBJ1-1	TRBD1	NA	CASSLVGTGVDTFF	TGCGCCAGCAGCTTGGTTGGGACAGGGGTCGATACTTTCTTT
TRBV6-2/TRBV6-3	TRBJ2-1	NA	once	CASSLLRANNEQFF	TGTGCCAGCAGCCTGTTGCGGGCCAACAATGAGCAGTTCTTC
TRBV2	TRBJ2-1	TRBD2	NA	CASSRNGLATYNEQFF	TGTGCCAGCAGTCGGAATGGACTAGCGACCTACAATGAGCAGTTCTTC
TRBV19	TRBJ1-3	TRBD1	NA	CASNAGGTGNTIYF	TGTGCCAGTAACGCAGGGGGCACTGGAAACACCATATATTTT
TRBV6-1	TRBJ2-5	TRBD2	NA	CASSEAVRRASGLGETQYF	TGTGCCAGCAGTGAAGCGGTGCGAAGAGCTAGCGGTTTGGGAGAGACCCAGTACTTC
TRBV2	TRBJ1-2	NA	NA	CASSEYGGGSGYTF	TGTGCCAGCAGTGAATACGGGGGCGGGAGTGGCTACACCTTC
TRBV7-2	TRBJ1-2	NA	once	CASSWGLLGIYTF	TGTGCCAGCAGCTGGGGACTCCTCGGGATCTACACCTTC
TRBV5-1	TRBJ2-7	NA	NA	CASSVAGGTYEQYF	TGCGCCAGCAGCGTAGCAGGGGGGACCTACGAGCAGTACTTC
TRBV28	TRBJ1-5	NA	few	CASSSPNRVRSNQPQHF	TGTGCCAGCAGTTCGCCCAACAGGGTTAGGAGCAATCAGCCCCAGCATTTT
TRBV5-6	TRBJ1-5	TRBD1	NA	CASSPDRGLGNQPQHF	TGTGCCAGCAGCCCCGACAGGGGGCTGGGCAATCAGCCCCAGCATTTT
TRBV4-1	TRBJ1-5	NA	NA	CASSPSGGRPQHF	TGCGCCAGCAGCCCGAGCGGGGGAAGACCCCAGCATTTT
TRBV5-1	TRBJ2-7	NA	NA	CASSLMSGSYEQYF	TGCGCCAGCAGCTTGATGTCCGGGTCCTACGAGCAGTACTTC
TRBV15	TRBJ1-6	NA	NA	CATSRANSPLHF	TGTGCCACCAGCAGAGCGAATTCACCCCTCCACTTT
TRBV10-2	TRBJ2-7	TRBD2	NA	CASRLAGGPDYEQYF	TGCGCCAGCAGACTAGCGGGGGGCCCTGACTACGAGCAGTACTTC
TRBV2	TRBJ2-7	TRBD1	NA	CASSEAHLRQGLEQYF	TGTGCCAGCAGTGAAGCGCACCTCCGACAGGGGCTCGAGCAGTACTTC
TRBV19	TRBJ1-5	TRBD1	few	CASSSTGGNQPQHF	TGTGCCAGTAGTTCGACAGGGGGCAATCAGCCCCAGCATTTT
TRBV5-5	TRBJ2-4	NA	NA	CASSVGHPSLDIQYF	TGTGCCAGCAGCGTGGGACATCCCAGTTTGGACATTCAGTACTTC
TRBV5-6	TRBJ1-6	TRBD1	NA	CASNRGRASYNSPLHF	TGTGCCAGCAACAGGGGGCGAGCTTCCTATAATTCACCCCTCCACTTT